Each of the 16 T cell receptor beta chains below was sequenced from the same sample in a study of blood T cell repertoires in COVID-19. Some clones are missing from TCRdb's copy, which holds only in-frame ones; the method was immunoSEQ multiplex PCR. This sample has some 490,000 clones, with 75% to 90% found just once. Sequenced input: PBMCs or T cells enriched from blood (not recorded which). The receptors were sampled from an older woman who had recovered from COVID-19.

The rearrangement joins TRBV2 to TRBJ1-5; 8 nucleotides agree with TRBD1. The germline V gene has CDR1 SNHLY and CDR2 FYNNEI. This CDR3 spans 17 amino acids. The ends lost 8 bases at V and 3 bases at J; junction bases unmatched: 15. The DNA for the CDR3 is TGTGCCAGCCCAGGGCCCCTTTCGACAGGGGACAATCAGCCCCAGCATTTT. Translated: CASPGPLSTGDNQPQHF.

For this clone: One junction end does not reproduce the germline sequence, and a read error may be involved. The chain joins TRBV15 to TRBJ1-6, with 7 bases fitting TRBD1. CDR3 length: 15 amino acids. CDR1 and CDR2 (germline): LNHNV, YYDKDF (reference sequence). CDR3 sequence reads: CATSRSDRDKSPLHF. In DNA form, the CDR3 reads TGTGCCACCAGCAGATCTGACAGGGATAAATCACCCCTCCACTTT.

CDR3 residues: CASSSRQGTEAFF. DNA for the CDR3: TGTGCCAGCAGTTCCAGACAGGGCACTGAAGCTTTCTTT. The chain combines TRBV12-3 or TRBV12-4 with TRBJ1-1; 7 bases are a match to TRBD1. CDR3 size: 13 residues. Trimming removed 4 bases from V and 4 bases from J; junction bases left unmatched: 3.

The V and J genes are TRBV9 and TRBJ2-2; TRBD1 is a possible D gene (6 bases). V was cut by 3 bases and J by 5 bases, with 11 bases left in between. Germline V lookup: CDR1 SGDLS, CDR2 YYNGEE. This CDR3 region has 14 residues. The CDR3 spells CASSASGATGELFF. CDR3 DNA sequence: TGTGCCAGCAGCGCCTCAGGGGCAACCGGGGAGCTGTTTTTT.

This rearrangement joins TRBV3-1 (or the pseudogene TRBV3-2) to TRBJ1-4, with TRBD1 matching 8 bases. CDR1 is LGHDT and CDR2 is YNNKEL in the germline V gene (reference sequence). The V segment lost 2 bases and the J segment 8 bases; nucleotides outside the gene matches: 10. This CDR3 has 16 amino acids. In DNA, the CDR3 is TGTGCCAGCAGCCAACGACAGGGGAGAGGAGGCGAAAAACTGTTTTTT. This gives the protein CASSQRQGRGGEKLFF.

The chain has TRBV29-1 and TRBJ2-1; 8 bases line up with TRBD1. Germline V gives CDR1 SQVTM, CDR2 ANQGSEA. V lost 7 bases, J lost 7 bases, and 3 bases stayed unmatched. This CDR3 contains 11 residues. CDR3: CSGDRGNEQFF. The CDR3 nucleotides are TGCAGCGGTGACAGGGGAAATGAGCAGTTCTTC.

This chain joins TRBV6-1 and TRBJ1-5; D remains unclear. The CDR3 runs to 17 residues. V dropped 1 base and J dropped 3 bases, with 16 bases sitting between them. Germline V gene lookup returns CDR1 MNHNS and CDR2 SASEGT. CDR3 sequence (DNA): TGTGCCAGCAGTGAAGGGTTACTGGGCATCGACAATCAGCCCCAGCATTTT. It yields the protein CASSEGLLGIDNQPQHF.

In its sample, this clone was seen once. The junction differs from germline at one of its ends, possibly a read error. Different DNA sequences within this sample yield the same CDR3. The chain carries TRBV2 and TRBJ2-2, with D tentatively TRBD2 (6 bases). This CDR3 has 15 residues. Germline V gene data show CDR1 as SNHLY and CDR2 as FYNNEI. DNA of the CDR3: TGTGCTAGCAGGGCCGGGACTTTGAACACCGGGGAGCTGTTTTTT. Protein: CASRAGTLNTGELFF.

This sequence joins TRBV27 and TRBJ1-6; the D is unclear. CDR1 and CDR2 (germline): MNHEY, SMNVEV (reference sequence). The CDR3 has 14 residues. The V and J ends lost 5 bases and 10 bases respectively, with 15 bases between them. The CDR3 DNA reads as TGTGCCAGCAGTCGTTACAGCACTGGGTCACCCCTCCACTTT. Encoded protein: CASSRYSTGSPLHF.

The chain is built from TRBV10-3 and TRBJ2-7, with 9 bases that match TRBD1. CDR1 and CDR2 from the germline V gene are ENHRY and SYGVKD. This CDR3 region has 13 residues. Trimming cost V 6 bases and J 6 bases; bases outside gene matches: 6. CDR3 protein: CAIRGQGKSEQYF. In DNA, the CDR3 is TGTGCCATCAGGGGACAGGGTAAAAGCGAGCAGTACTTC.

This chain joins TRBV12-3 or TRBV12-4 and TRBJ1-5, with D unclear. The CDR3 length is 11 residues. Trimming pared 7 bases from V and 4 bases from J, leaving 5 bases between. CDR3 nucleotides: TGTGCCAGCACCAAAAATCAGCCCCAGCATTTT. Residues: CASTKNQPQHF.

The chain carries TRBV2 and TRBJ2-1, with 13 bases lining up with TRBD2. This CDR3 is 15 amino acids long. Per the germline V gene, CDR1 is SNHLY and CDR2 is FYNNEI. The V gene end was trimmed by 4 bases and the J gene end by 4 bases; junction bases not matched to a gene: 1. CDR3 nucleotide sequence: TGTGCCAGCAGTGGGACTAGCGGGGGTTACAATGAGCAGTTCTTC. The encoded protein is CASSGTSGGYNEQFF.

The count of this clone is one. The chain couples TRBV9 to TRBJ2-2; 8 bases map to TRBD2. The CDR3 runs 17 residues. Germline V gene sequence: CDR1 SGDLS, CDR2 YYNGEE. The junction had 11 bases not matched to a gene; V was cut back by 2 bases and J by 5 bases. The CDR3: CASSVERGGLYTGELFF. Here the CDR3 DNA reads TGTGCCAGCAGCGTTGAACGGGGGGGCTTATATACCGGGGAGCTGTTTTTT.

This CDR3 is CASSITASYEQYV. Written as DNA, the CDR3 is TGTGCCAGTAGTATAACAGCCTCCTACGAGCAGTACGTC. V is TRBV19 and J is TRBJ2-7; D gene uncertain. The CDR3 consists of 13 residues. Trimming removed 2 bases from V and 0 bases from J, with 5 bases in between. The V gene's germline CDR1 is LNHDA and CDR2 SQIVND (reference sequence).

The rearrangement joins TRBV10-1 to TRBJ2-5, with a weak D call TRBD2 (6 bases). The CDR3 covers 15 residues. CDR1 WNHNN and CDR2 SYGVQD come from the germline V gene (reference sequence). The ends were cut back, 0 bases at V and 4 bases at J, with 12 bases in the middle. The CDR3 here is CASSESGGRGETQYF. CDR3 nucleotides: TGCGCCAGCAGTGAGTCTGGAGGGCGGGGAGAGACCCAGTACTTC.

This clone was counted between two and nine times. The chain links TRBV19 to TRBJ1-1, with D unclear. The germline V gene encodes CDR1 LNHDA and CDR2 SQIVND (reference sequence). There are 12 residues in the CDR3. Trimming took off 5 bases at V and 5 bases at J, with 9 bases between the two ends. The CDR3 DNA reads as TGTGCCAGTAGTCGGGGTGGGACTGAAGCTTTCTTT. It yields the protein CASSRGGTEAFF.